The 25 T cell receptor beta chains in this list originate from one sample, sequenced in a study of T cell repertoires in cytomegalovirus infection. One entry per CDR3 protein, called by TCRdb with MiXCR from the reads. The data contain fewer than 700,000 distinct CDR3 sequences, 24% of them singletons. The sequenced sample consisted of CD8+ T cells from PBMCs. The receptors were sampled from a human donor in good health (CMV status not recorded). Some clones in this sample may be carry-over from other donors' samples.

There are many counts of this clonotype. In nucleotides, the CDR3 is TGTGCCAGCAGCTTATTTTTTAGTAGCGGGAAGACAGATACGCAGTATTTT. Amino acids: CASSLFFSSGKTDTQYF. The gene calls are TRBV7-8 and TRBJ2-3; 8 bases are shared with TRBD2. Trimming cost V 2 bases and J 3 bases; bases outside gene matches: 10. CDR1 is SGHVS, CDR2 FQNEAQ, per germline. This CDR3 has 17 residues.

This clonotype was seen only a few times. V gene TRBV29-1 combines with J gene TRBJ1-2; the D gene is possibly TRBD1 (5 bases). CDR1 SQVTM and CDR2 ANQGSEA come from the germline V gene. Trimming left V 0 bases short and J 1 base short, with 9 bases between. This CDR3 region has 14 residues. The CDR3 loop reads CSVEDRGINYGYTF. The CDR3 DNA reads as TGCAGCGTTGAAGATAGGGGAATTAACTATGGCTACACCTTC.

There are many counts of this clonotype. The chain employs TRBV7-8 and TRBJ2-2; D is possibly TRBD2 (7 bases). The germline V gene has CDR1 SGHVS and CDR2 FQNEAQ. The V gene lost 9 bases and the J gene lost 0 bases, with 14 bases spanning the gap. The CDR3 contains 15 residues. The CDR3 loop is CARGGGVANTGELFF. The CDR3 DNA reads as TGTGCCAGAGGGGGAGGGGTCGCGAACACCGGGGAGCTGTTTTTT.

This clonotype was counted at least ten times. This chain uses TRBV7-8 with TRBJ1-1, with a weak D call TRBD1 (6 bases). The ends were cut back, 5 bases at V and 2 bases at J, with 12 bases in the middle. The CDR3 consists of 14 residues. Germline CDR1 is SGHVS and CDR2 is FQNEAQ. CDR3 DNA sequence: TGTGCCAGCAGCCCCCTGGACAGCAACACTGAAGCTTTCTTT. Translation gives CASSPLDSNTEAFF.

The gene calls are TRBV20-1 and TRBJ2-1, with D possibly called TRBD1 or TRBD2 (6 bases each). This CDR3 is built from 16 residues. Germline V gives CDR1 DFQATT, CDR2 SNEGSKA (reference sequence). V shed 0 bases and J shed 6 bases, with 18 bases lying between them. The CDR3 loop reads CSARDQIGGDINEQFF. DNA for the CDR3: TGCAGTGCTAGAGACCAGATCGGGGGCGATATCAATGAGCAGTTCTTC.

This clonotype was detected many times. The chain combines TRBV7-2 with TRBJ2-2, with D perhaps assigned TRBD1 or TRBD2 (6 bases each). Germline CDR1 and CDR2: SGHTA and FQGNSA. CDR3 length: 16 amino acids. V shed 2 bases and J shed 0 bases, with 10 bases lying between them. The CDR3 is CASSLRGAPNTGELFF. CDR3 sequence (DNA): TGTGCCAGCAGCTTAAGGGGGGCCCCGAACACCGGGGAGCTGTTTTTT.

J is TRBJ2-5 and V is TRBV2; a weak D match, TRBD1 (5 bases). V lost 6 bases to trimming and J lost 3 bases, with 26 bases between them. The germline V gene has CDR1 SNHLY and CDR2 FYNNEI. The CDR3 extends over 18 amino acids. Here the CDR3 DNA reads TGTGCCAGCAGACCTCTGTTCGGTGGACATCCAAGGGAAGAGACCCAGTACTTC. This sequence encodes CASRPLFGGHPREETQYF.

The chain links TRBV20-1 to TRBJ2-1; tentative D call: TRBD2 (5 bases). There are 12 residues in the CDR3. V was pared by 6 bases and J by 9 bases, with 15 bases between. The germline V gene encodes CDR1 DFQATT and CDR2 SNEGSKA (reference sequence). The CDR3 bases are TGCAGTGCGCCCTGGGGAGCCAGTGAGCAGTTCTTC. It specifies CSAPWGASEQFF.

The CDR3 DNA is TGTGCCAGCAGCTTAGCGGGTCCAGTAGGGCAAGCTTTCTTT. Protein: CASSLAGPVGQAFF. V and J are TRBV7-9 and TRBJ1-1; D is ambiguous. The CDR3 loop spans 14 amino acids. Germline loops: CDR1 SEHNR, CDR2 FQNEAQ (reference sequence). The V end lost 0 bases, the J end lost 9 bases, and 14 bases lay between the germline ends.

Ten or more counts support this clonotype. The gene calls are TRBV7-2 and TRBJ2-7; 11 nucleotides agree with TRBD1. CDR3 size: 14 residues. V gave up 6 bases and J gave up 6 bases; unmatched junction bases: 7. Germline V gene lookup returns CDR1 SGHTA and CDR2 FQGNSA. This chain's CDR3 is CASSRAGTGGEQYF. CDR3 bases: TGTGCCAGCAGTCGAGCCGGGACAGGGGGCGAGCAGTACTTC.

A few counts support this clonotype. This chain joins TRBV12-3 or TRBV12-4 and TRBJ2-3; D not certain. CDR3 length: 16 residues. V lost 2 bases to trimming and J lost 5 bases, with 17 bases between them. The DNA of the CDR3 is TGTGCCAGCAGTTTATGGGAAAGTTATCGAGGAGATACGCAGTATTTT. It specifies CASSLWESYRGDTQYF.

This sequence joins TRBV4-1 and TRBJ2-7; a possible D gene is TRBD2 (5 bases). Trimming pared 0 bases from V and 4 bases from J, leaving 13 bases between. Germline CDR1 is MGHRA and CDR2 is YSYEKL. This CDR3 comprises 15 residues. The CDR3 coding sequence is TGCGCCAGCAGCCAAGATGGCAGGAGGAGGTACGAGCAGTACTTC. This encodes CASSQDGRRRYEQYF.

This clonotype was picked up a small number of times. This chain uses TRBV20-1 with TRBJ2-7; TRBD2 matches at 9 bases. J lost 0 bases, V lost 1 base, and 7 bases had no gene match. This CDR3 is built from 16 residues. From germline, CDR1 is DFQATT and CDR2 SNEGSKA (reference sequence). The CDR3 loop is CSARVIAGASSYEQYV. DNA of the CDR3: TGCAGTGCTAGAGTAATAGCGGGGGCCAGCTCCTACGAGCAGTACGTC.

The sample holds a few counts of this clonotype. This rearrangement joins TRBV7-8 to TRBJ2-6, with D unclear. The CDR3 covers 16 residues. Trimming shortened V by 7 bases and J by 0 bases, and 13 bases separated the two germline ends. Germline values: CDR1 SGHVS, CDR2 FQNEAQ. The CDR3 loop is CASTQYGPSGANVLTF. The CDR3 coding sequence is TGTGCCAGCACCCAATACGGCCCCTCTGGGGCCAACGTCCTGACTTTC.

The chain is built from TRBV6-4 and TRBJ2-3; D not certain. The CDR3 contains 11 residues. Germline values: CDR1 MRHNA, CDR2 SNTAGT. Trimming took 8 bases from V and 2 from J, leaving 5 bases between them. CDR3 coding DNA: TGTGCCAGCGGAGACACAGATACGCAGTATTTT. Its translation: CASGDTDTQYF.

The chain combines TRBV20-1 with TRBJ2-2; the D call may be TRBD1 or TRBD2 (6 bases each). The CDR3 consists of 21 residues. In germline, CDR1 is DFQATT, CDR2 SNEGSKA (reference sequence). Trimming pared 2 bases from V and 2 bases from J, leaving 30 bases between. The CDR3 spells CSARPWTTGTTARVNTGELFF. The CDR3, as DNA: TGCAGTGCTAGACCTTGGACTACAGGGACAACAGCCCGAGTAAACACCGGGGAGCTGTTTTTT.

There are many counts of this clonotype. CDR3 sequence: CASSPGFRMDGELFF. For the CDR3, the DNA is TGTGCCAGCAGCCCCGGATTCCGGATGGACGGGGAGCTGTTTTTT. The rearrangement joins TRBV28 to TRBJ2-2, with D unresolved. Germline-derived CDR1 and CDR2 are MDHEN and SYDVKM. V lost 6 bases and J lost 7, with 18 bases in between. This CDR3 has 15 residues.

This clonotype was observed at least ten times. The chain uses TRBV6-2 or TRBV6-3 and TRBJ2-1, with 9 bases lining up with TRBD2. The CDR3 covers 16 residues. After removal of 5 bases from V and 4 bases from J, the junction contained 9 bases not matched to a gene. Germline CDR1 and CDR2: MNHEY and SVGEGT. Written as DNA, the CDR3 is TGTGCCAGCAGTGCCCCCGGGACTAGCAAATACAATGAGCAGTTCTTC. This encodes CASSAPGTSKYNEQFF.

CDR3 DNA sequence: TGTGCCAGTACCCGGGACTTTAATCAGCCCCAGCATTTT. It yields the protein CASTRDFNQPQHF. The rearrangement links TRBV6-2 or TRBV6-3 to TRBJ1-5, with D tentatively TRBD1 (5 bases). The germline gives CDR1 MNHEY, CDR2 SVGEGT. This CDR3 spans 13 amino acids. V shed 9 bases and J shed 4 bases, with 13 bases lying between them.

This clonotype was seen more than once but under ten times. The rearrangement links TRBV27 to TRBJ1-1, with D tentatively TRBD1 (5 bases). Germline values: CDR1 MNHEY, CDR2 SMNVEV (reference sequence). Trimming stripped 6 bases from V and 5 bases from J, with 13 bases between. The CDR3 is made up of 13 amino acids. CDR3 protein: CASRPSGLTEAFF. The CDR3 nucleotides are TGTGCCAGCAGACCTTCGGGGCTAACTGAAGCTTTCTTT.

The sample holds a few counts of this clonotype. The J gene is TRBJ2-7, the V gene TRBV4-1, with 9 positions matching TRBD1. The germline CDR1 and CDR2 sequences are MGHRA and YSYEKL. Trimming took 3 bases from V and 4 from J; bases not matched to a gene: 7. The length of the CDR3 is 15 residues. The CDR3 loop is CASSHPGQGIYEQYV. The CDR3 DNA follows: TGCGCCAGCAGCCACCCCGGACAGGGGATATACGAGCAGTACGTC.

Details on this clonotype: A much larger clone is a single base away; this may be a read error. The chain is built from TRBV7-3 and TRBJ2-1, with D maybe TRBD1 (5 bases). This CDR3 has 16 residues. Germline CDR1 and CDR2: SGHTA and FQGTGA. Trimming cost V 3 bases and J 1 base, with 13 bases left between them. The CDR3 coding sequence is TGTGCCAGCAGCTTCGGACATGGGGCTTCCTACAATGAGCAGTTCTTC. It translates to CASSFGHGASYNEQFF. Complete variable domain (other parts from reference TRBV7-3 and TRBJ2-1): GAGVSQTPSNKVTEKGKYVELRCDPISGHTALYWYRQSLGQGPEFLIYFQGTGAADDSGLPNDRFFAVRPEGSVSTLKIQRTERGDSAVYLCASSFGHGASYNEQFFGPGTRLTVL.

This chain connects TRBV3-1 to TRBJ2-2; the D is unclear. The germline V gene encodes CDR1 LGHDT and CDR2 YNNKEL (reference sequence). This CDR3 spans 13 amino acids. The V gene lost 0 bases and the J gene lost 6 bases, with 5 bases spanning the gap. CDR3 in amino acids: CASSQEGSGELFF. The DNA for the CDR3 is TGTGCCAGCAGCCAAGAAGGGTCCGGGGAGCTGTTTTTT.

This clonotype was seen ten or more times. The chain employs TRBV7-6 and TRBJ2-4, with 10 positions matching TRBD2. The V segment lost 5 bases and the J segment 0 bases; nucleotides outside the gene matches: 4. Germline loops: CDR1 SGHVS, CDR2 FNYEAQ. There are 16 residues in the CDR3. In nucleotides, the CDR3 is TGTGCCAGCAGCCCTCGACTAGCGGGAGCCAAAAACATTCAGTACTTC. It specifies CASSPRLAGAKNIQYF.

This clonotype was seen ten or more times. The V and J genes are TRBV7-2 and TRBJ2-7; D remains unclear. Germline V gene lookup returns CDR1 SGHTA and CDR2 FQGNSA. V was cut by 0 bases and J by 3 bases, with 6 bases left in between. The CDR3 is 13 amino acids. The CDR3: CASSLAASYEQYV. In DNA, the CDR3 is TGTGCCAGCAGCTTAGCAGCCAGCTACGAGCAGTACGTC.